These 15 T cell receptor beta chains came from one sample sequenced in a study of vaccination and CD4 T cells after COVID-19. For these receptors, no antigen is known. As for treatment: approximately nine-day PBMC culture with coronavirus spike peptide pools or control peptides (ViraFEST assay). Cultured CD4+ T cell DNA underwent sequencing with the Oncomine TCR Beta short-read assay. MiXCR, applied by TCRdb to the PCR reads, yields one record per CDR3 protein. The data show approximately 26,000 distinct CDR3 sequences, less than 65% seen once. Sequencing was done on a sample of CD4+ T cells from blood, cultured in vitro. The receptors here all came from a human donor who had recovered from COVID-19.

The V and J genes are TRBV27 and TRBJ2-1; 14 bases fit TRBD2. The CDR3 contains 14 residues. Germline V gene lookup returns CDR1 MNHEY and CDR2 SMNVEV (reference sequence). After removal of 5 bases from V and 8 bases from J, the junction contained 2 bases not matched to a gene. In nucleotides, the CDR3 is TGTGCCAGCAGTCCGGGACTAGCGGGAGATGAGCAGTTCTTC. The encoded protein is CASSPGLAGDEQFF.

This chain uses TRBV7-3 with TRBJ2-3; 14 bases map to TRBD2. Germline CDR1 is SGHTA and CDR2 is FQGTGA. V lost 5 bases to trimming and J lost 5 bases; unmatched junction nucleotides: 9. The CDR3 has 17 residues. As DNA, the CDR3 is TGTGCCAGCAGCCCCGAACCAGGACTAGCGGGAGGAGATACGCAGTATTTT. As protein: CASSPEPGLAGGDTQYF.

V is TRBV19 and J is TRBJ2-7; D uncertain. Trimming took 7 bases from V and 2 from J, leaving 15 bases between them. This CDR3 is built from 14 residues. Germline V lookup: CDR1 LNHDA, CDR2 SQIVND (reference sequence). The CDR3 region is CASTQSKGPYEQYF. The CDR3, as DNA: TGTGCCAGTACCCAGTCGAAGGGTCCCTACGAGCAGTACTTC.

V gene TRBV27 combines with J gene TRBJ1-2; 11 bases are a match to TRBD1. The germline V gene has CDR1 MNHEY and CDR2 SMNVEV (reference sequence). The CDR3 length is 18 residues. Germline trimming cut 6 bases from V and 5 bases from J; bases unmatched to any gene: 17. CDR3 sequence: CASSHTLFLGQGAYGYTF. DNA of the CDR3: TGTGCCAGCAGCCACACCCTCTTTCTAGGACAGGGGGCTTATGGCTACACCTTC.

The chain carries TRBV4-2 and TRBJ1-4; D perhaps matches TRBD1 (5 bases). V dropped 3 bases and J dropped 4 bases, with 9 bases sitting between them. Germline V gene sequence: CDR1 LGHNA, CDR2 YNFKEQ. The CDR3 loop spans 14 amino acids. DNA of the CDR3: TGTGCCAGCAGCCATTTGGGGCATAATGAAAAACTGTTTTTT. It translates to CASSHLGHNEKLFF.

V and J are TRBV10-1 and TRBJ2-3; D ambiguous. Germline V gene data show CDR1 as WNHNN and CDR2 as SYGVQD (reference sequence). The CDR3 runs 12 residues. V was trimmed by 9 bases and J by 0 bases, leaving 7 bases between them. The CDR3 reads CASGRSTDTQYF. DNA for the CDR3: TGCGCCAGTGGACGGAGCACAGATACGCAGTATTTT.

The gene calls are TRBV12-3 or TRBV12-4 and TRBJ2-3, with 9 nucleotides matching TRBD2. The CDR3 loop spans 16 amino acids. V trimming: 6 bases; J trimming: 2 bases; junction bases outside the gene matches: 9. The CDR3 bases are TGTGCCAGCAGCCTCCGAGCGGGAGGACCCACAGATACGCAGTATTTT. Translated: CASSLRAGGPTDTQYF.

This chain uses TRBV7-9 with TRBJ2-2; D is unclear. CDR1 and CDR2 (germline): SEHNR, FQNEAQ (reference sequence). V lost 3 bases to trimming and J lost 6 bases, with 11 bases between them. The CDR3 runs to 14 residues. The CDR3 DNA follows: TGTGCCAGCAGCTTCGAGTTGGCGTCCGGGGAGCTGTTTTTT. Its protein is CASSFELASGELFF.

The CDR3 coding sequence is TGTGCCAGCAGCCTGGGACTAGCGGAGATCCAAGAGACCCAGTACTTC. Its translation: CASSLGLAEIQETQYF. This rearrangement joins TRBV5-4 to TRBJ2-5; 11 bases match TRBD2. The germline V gene encodes CDR1 SGHNT and CDR2 YYREEE (reference sequence). Unmatched junction bases numbered 6, after V lost 4 bases and J lost 1 base. The length of the CDR3 is 16 residues.

The DNA for the CDR3 is TGTGCCAGCAGTTTATCCCCGGGACTAGCGGGAGTTGGCGAGCAGTACTTC. Translation: CASSLSPGLAGVGEQYF. The genes are TRBV27 and TRBJ2-1, with 14 bases identical to TRBD2. The last part of the DNA fits TRBJ2-7 better; the J call may be wrong. The CDR3 has 17 amino acids. From germline, CDR1 is MNHEY and CDR2 SMNVEV (reference sequence).

This clonotype appeared a few times. This sequence joins TRBV29-1 and TRBJ1-1; D is undetermined. The germline V gene has CDR1 SQVTM and CDR2 ANQGSEA. The CDR3 has 14 amino acids. Trimming took 4 bases from V and 1 from J, leaving 13 bases between them. CDR3 coding DNA: TGCAGCGTTGCCTTGGGGATCTCGAACACTGAAGCTTTCTTT. This encodes CSVALGISNTEAFF.

This chain links TRBV20-1 with TRBJ1-2; D might be TRBD1 (6 bases). Trimming took off 4 bases at V and 2 bases at J, with 23 bases between the two ends. Looked up from germline, CDR1 is DFQATT and CDR2 is SNEGSKA (reference sequence). The CDR3 sequence is 17 residues long. This chain's CDR3 is CSAIGIRARDTNYGYTF. The CDR3 DNA is TGCAGTGCTATTGGGATCAGAGCGAGGGACACAAACTATGGCTACACCTTC.

The genes are TRBV7-3 and TRBJ2-3, with 9 bases lining up with TRBD2. The germline gives CDR1 SGHTA, CDR2 FQGTGA. Unmatched junction bases numbered 4, after V lost 3 bases and J lost 0 bases. There are 16 residues in the CDR3. This chain's CDR3 is CASSFGLATSTDTQYF. The CDR3 DNA is TGTGCCAGCAGCTTTGGACTAGCGACTAGCACAGATACGCAGTATTTT.

V and J are TRBV6-2 or TRBV6-3 and TRBJ2-1; D unclear. Germline lookup yields CDR1 MNHEY and CDR2 SVGEGT. V lost 0 bases and J lost 9, with 12 bases in between. The CDR3 is 14 residues long. The CDR3 loop is CASSYSRLWGEQFF. In nucleotides, the CDR3 is TGTGCCAGCAGTTACTCGCGGCTATGGGGTGAGCAGTTCTTC.

The V gene is TRBV11-1, the J gene TRBJ1-2; TRBD1 agrees at 9 bases. CDR1 and CDR2 from the germline V gene are SGHAT and FQDESV (reference sequence). V lost 5 bases and J lost 4; bases outside the gene matches: 8. The CDR3 runs to 15 residues. The CDR3 DNA is TGTGCCAGCAGCCCTTCGGGGGGACAGGGCTATGGCTACACCTTC. This gives the protein CASSPSGGQGYGYTF.